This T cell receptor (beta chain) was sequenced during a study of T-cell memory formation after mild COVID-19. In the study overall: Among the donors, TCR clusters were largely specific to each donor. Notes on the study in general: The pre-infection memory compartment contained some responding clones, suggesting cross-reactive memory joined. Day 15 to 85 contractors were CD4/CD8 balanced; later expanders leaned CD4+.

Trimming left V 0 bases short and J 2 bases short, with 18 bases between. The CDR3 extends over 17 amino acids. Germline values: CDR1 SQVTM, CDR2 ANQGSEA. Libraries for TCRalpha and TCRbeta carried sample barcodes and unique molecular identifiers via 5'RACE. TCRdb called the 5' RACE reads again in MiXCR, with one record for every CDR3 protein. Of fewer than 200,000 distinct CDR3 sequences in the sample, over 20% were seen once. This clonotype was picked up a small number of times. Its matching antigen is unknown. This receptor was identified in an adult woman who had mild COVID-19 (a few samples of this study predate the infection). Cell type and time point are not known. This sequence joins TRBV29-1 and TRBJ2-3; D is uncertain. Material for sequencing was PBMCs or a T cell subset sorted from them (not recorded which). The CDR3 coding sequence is TGCAGCGTTGAAGATTTTGGAAAGATCACACTCACAGATACGCAGTATTTT. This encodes CSVEDFGKITLTDTQYF.